The 15 T cell receptor beta chains reported below all come from one sample, sequenced in a study of identical twins (dated by TCRdb to between 2015 and 2016). Library construction relied on 5' RACE. These reads were obtained on an Illumina HiSeq 2000. Clones were called with MiXCR by TCRdb after fastp trimmed the public reads at Q25, and only in-frame beta chains were retained. Rows matching on CDR3 protein sequence are summarized as one entry with the most common DNA and genes. Across this sample there are about 530,000 distinct CDR3 sequences, with around 15% seen only once. The top ten constitute 0.44% of the sample. These data also featured in a second study, about yellow fever vaccine responses in identical twins.

Sequencing was performed on CD4+ T cells sorted from blood. These receptor sequences come from a woman aged 18-29 years in good health.

The chain uses TRBV20-1 and TRBJ2-7; 10 positions match TRBD2. The germline CDR1 and CDR2 sequences are DFQATT and SNEGSKA (reference sequence). V trimming: 3 bases; J trimming: 8 bases; junction bases outside the gene matches: 7. The CDR3 has 13 amino acids. CDR3 sequence: CSASIAGGQKQYF. DNA of the CDR3: TGCAGTGCTAGTATAGCGGGAGGTCAAAAGCAGTACTTC.

This clonotype was observed a few times. V is TRBV10-3 and J is TRBJ2-1; D tentatively reads TRBD1 or TRBD2 (5 bases each). Looked up from germline, CDR1 is ENHRY and CDR2 is SYGVKD. Trimming pared 7 bases from V and 8 bases from J, leaving 15 bases between. The CDR3 is 13 residues long. The CDR3 sequence: CAIKADPRDEQFF. CDR3 nucleotide sequence: TGTGCCATCAAAGCGGACCCCAGGGATGAGCAGTTCTTC.

The genes are TRBV27 and TRBJ2-2; a weak D match, TRBD1 (6 bases). This CDR3 region has 16 residues. Germline V lookup: CDR1 MNHEY, CDR2 SMNVEV (reference sequence). The V gene lost 3 bases and the J gene lost 2 bases, with 13 bases spanning the gap. The CDR3 spells CASSLSGTFNTGELFF. In nucleotides, the CDR3 is TGTGCCAGCAGTTTGTCCGGGACATTCAACACCGGGGAGCTGTTTTTT.

The chain recombines TRBV28 with TRBJ1-5; 10 bases are shared with TRBD1. With 5 bases clipped from V and 6 bases from J, the junction kept 4 bases outside the gene matches. Germline V gene lookup returns CDR1 MDHEN and CDR2 SYDVKM. The CDR3 has 14 residues. CDR3 DNA sequence: TGTGCCAGCAGTGGCCGGACAGGGGGTCAGCCCCAGCATTTT. Amino acid sequence: CASSGRTGGQPQHF.

The chain employs TRBV3-1 and TRBJ2-3, with no clear D. The CDR3 covers 16 residues. The V end lost 1 base, the J end lost 3 bases, and 14 bases lay between the germline ends. Germline V gene sequence: CDR1 LGHDT, CDR2 YNNKEL (reference sequence). CDR3 nucleotides: TGTGCCAGCAGCCAAGTGGCTAGTATTAAAACAGATACGCAGTATTTT. It codes for CASSQVASIKTDTQYF.

This clonotype was picked up a small number of times. V and J are TRBV6-1 and TRBJ1-2; no definite D call. The ends were cut back, 2 bases at V and 8 bases at J, with 15 bases in the middle. The germline V gene has CDR1 MNHNS and CDR2 SASEGT. CDR3 size: 14 residues. The CDR3 nucleotides are TGTGCCAGCAGTGAAAGGAGGACGGCCTCAGGCTACACCTTC. Residues: CASSERRTASGYTF.

The V call is TRBV2, the J call TRBJ2-1; D assignment may be TRBD1 or TRBD2 (7 bases each). The CDR3 spans 16 residues. V lost 4 bases, J lost 5 bases, and 18 bases lay in between. Germline V gene data show CDR1 as SNHLY and CDR2 as FYNNEI. CDR3 DNA sequence: TGTGCCAGCAGTGGGCAGGGGGGGGGACCAAACAATGAGCAGTTCTTC. Translation: CASSGQGGGPNNEQFF.

This rearrangement joins TRBV5-1 to TRBJ2-7, with D perhaps matching TRBD2 (6 bases). CDR1 and CDR2 (germline): SGHRS, YFSETQ. The CDR3 runs to 14 residues. V shed 1 base and J shed 2 bases, with 10 bases lying between them. CDR3 region: CASSLISGPYEQYF. The CDR3 nucleotides read TGCGCCAGCAGCTTGATTAGCGGCCCCTACGAGCAGTACTTC.

This clonotype was observed a handful of times. The CDR3, as DNA: TGTGCCAGCAGTTTATGGGGCTCCGGGGCGGAAAGTTACAATGAGCAGTTCTTC. Translating gives CASSLWGSGAESYNEQFF. The rearrangement uses TRBV28 and TRBJ2-1; the D gene could be TRBD1 or TRBD2 (5 bases each). This CDR3 is built from 18 residues. V was cut by 0 bases and J by 4 bases, with 19 bases left in between. The germline CDR1 and CDR2 sequences are MDHEN and SYDVKM.

This clonotype was seen more than once but under ten times. This chain connects TRBV7-2 to TRBJ2-6; perhaps D is TRBD1 or TRBD2 (6 bases each). CDR3 length equals 16 residues. The germline gives CDR1 SGHTA, CDR2 FQGNSA. V was shortened by 3 bases and J by 3 bases, with 12 bases between the two germline ends. The CDR3 region has the DNA TGTGCCAGCAGCTTTGGGGGGCTAGGTGGGGCCAACGTCCTGACTTTC. Translation: CASSFGGLGGANVLTF.

The genes are TRBV7-2 and TRBJ2-1; the D is unclear. This CDR3 comprises 14 residues. The germline V and J ends were trimmed by 3 bases and 0 bases, with 6 bases remaining between them. Germline V lookup: CDR1 SGHTA, CDR2 FQGNSA. In DNA, the CDR3 is TGTGCCAGCAGCTTCGTGAGCTCCTACAATGAGCAGTTCTTC. Translated, it gives CASSFVSSYNEQFF.

J is TRBJ2-1 and V is TRBV5-5, with TRBD2 identical over 8 bases. Germline CDR1 SGHKS, CDR2 YYEKEE (reference sequence). The CDR3 is 18 amino acids. V lost 0 bases and J lost 0; bases outside the gene matches: 8. Here the CDR3 DNA reads TGTGCCAGCAGCTTGGTTGCGGGAGGTCTTCTCTCCTACAATGAGCAGTTCTTC. Encoded protein: CASSLVAGGLLSYNEQFF.

V usage is TRBV5-4 and J usage is TRBJ2-1; TRBD2 matches 15 bases. After removal of 7 bases from V and 1 base from J, the junction contained 6 bases not matched to a gene. CDR3 size: 17 residues. Germline V gives CDR1 SGHNT, CDR2 YYREEE (reference sequence). The CDR3 sequence: CASGGTSGGRSYNEQFF. In nucleotides, the CDR3 is TGTGCCAGCGGAGGGACTAGCGGGGGGAGGTCCTACAATGAGCAGTTCTTC.

The genes are TRBV12-3 or TRBV12-4 and TRBJ2-7, with a weak D call TRBD1 (6 bases). This CDR3 has 13 amino acids. Trimming took 8 bases from V and 7 from J, leaving 18 bases between them. Here the CDR3 reads CASSRQDPEEQYF. The CDR3, as DNA: TGTGCCAGCTCCCGACAGGATCCTGAGGAGCAGTACTTC.

This clonotype was seen a few times. The V and J genes are TRBV2 and TRBJ1-4; D uncertain. The CDR3 has 16 amino acids. CDR1 is SNHLY, CDR2 FYNNEI, per germline. The V gene lost 1 base and the J gene lost 0 bases, with 9 bases spanning the gap. For the CDR3, the DNA is TGTGCCAGCAGTGAAGTCCAGAGTCCAACTAATGAAAAACTGTTTTTT. This translates into CASSEVQSPTNEKLFF.